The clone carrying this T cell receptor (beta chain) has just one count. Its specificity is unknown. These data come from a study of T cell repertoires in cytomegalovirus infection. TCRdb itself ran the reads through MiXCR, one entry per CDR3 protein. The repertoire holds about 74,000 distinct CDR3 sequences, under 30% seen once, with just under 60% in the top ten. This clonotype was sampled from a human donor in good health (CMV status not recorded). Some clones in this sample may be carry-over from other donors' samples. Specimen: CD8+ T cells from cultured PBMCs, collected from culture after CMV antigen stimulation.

This chain's CDR3 is CAWRDRGGTGASAITDTQYF. The CDR3 DNA sequence: TGTGCCTGGAGAGACCGGGGAGGAACGGGAGCTAGCGCTATCACAGATACGCAGTATTTT. This sequence joins TRBV30 and TRBJ2-3, with D possibly matching TRBD2 (6 bases). Germline lookup yields CDR1 GTSNPN and CDR2 SVGIG (reference sequence). The CDR3 length is 20 residues. V was clipped by 3 bases and J by 2 bases, with 30 bases between them.